This T cell receptor (beta chain) derives from a study of shared clonotypes between healthy human individuals. Overall study results and limits: Compared with memory subsets, naive subsets generally had larger estimated richness. Compared with clonotypes that all four donors shared, non-shared clonotypes had lower generation probabilities.

Splitting of CD4+ cells produced CD45RA+ naive and CD45RA-negative memory subsets. Trimming removed 2 bases at V and 4 bases at J, with 8 bases between. Germline loops: CDR1 SGHRS, CDR2 YFSETQ. CDR3 size: 13 residues. This clone was observed a single time. The antigen is unknown. Clones were read by immunoSEQ multiplex PCR, and TCRdb kept only the in-frame ones, dropping some. The sample consists of 180,000 or so clones, over 80% of them appearing once. This sequence joins TRBV5-1 and TRBJ2-3; D call uncertain. The sequenced material came from naive CD4+ T cells sorted from blood. Subset given: CD45RA+ positively selected. This TCR derives from a woman in her twenties or thirties in good health. The DNA of the CDR3 is TGCGCCAGCAGCTTTAATTTAGCAGATACGCAGTATTTT. Its translation: CASSFNLADTQYF.